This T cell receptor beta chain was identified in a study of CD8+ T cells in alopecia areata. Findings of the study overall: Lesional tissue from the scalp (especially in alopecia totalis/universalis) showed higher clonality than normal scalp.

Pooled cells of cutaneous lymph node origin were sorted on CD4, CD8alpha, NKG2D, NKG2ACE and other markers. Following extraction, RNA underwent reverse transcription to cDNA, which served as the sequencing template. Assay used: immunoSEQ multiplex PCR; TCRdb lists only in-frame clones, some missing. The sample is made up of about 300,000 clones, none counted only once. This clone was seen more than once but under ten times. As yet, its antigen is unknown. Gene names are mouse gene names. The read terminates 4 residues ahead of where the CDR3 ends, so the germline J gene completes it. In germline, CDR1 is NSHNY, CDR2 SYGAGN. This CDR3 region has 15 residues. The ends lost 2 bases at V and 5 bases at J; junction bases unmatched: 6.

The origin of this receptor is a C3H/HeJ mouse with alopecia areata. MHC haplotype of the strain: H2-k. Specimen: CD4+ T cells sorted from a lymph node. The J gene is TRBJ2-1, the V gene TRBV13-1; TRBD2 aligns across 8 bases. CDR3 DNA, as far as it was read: TGTGCCAGCAGTGACCTCCGGGACTGGCATGCT. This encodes CASSDLRDWHA. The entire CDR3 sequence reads CASSDLRDWHAEQFF.